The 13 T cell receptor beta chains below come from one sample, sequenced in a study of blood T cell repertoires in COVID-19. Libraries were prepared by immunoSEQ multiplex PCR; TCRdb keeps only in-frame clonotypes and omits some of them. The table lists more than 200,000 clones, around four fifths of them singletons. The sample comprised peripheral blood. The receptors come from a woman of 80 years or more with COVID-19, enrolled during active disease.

CDR3 sequence (DNA): TGTGCCAGCAGCCCACCGGGGAGGGCGGCCGGGGAGCTGTTTTTT. Translated, it gives CASSPPGRAAGELFF. The chain uses TRBV3-1 (or the pseudogene TRBV3-2) and TRBJ2-2; 7 bases map to TRBD2. The CDR3 totals 15 residues. The germline V gene encodes CDR1 LGHDT and CDR2 YNNKEL (reference sequence). The ends lost 4 bases at V and 6 bases at J; junction bases unmatched: 8.

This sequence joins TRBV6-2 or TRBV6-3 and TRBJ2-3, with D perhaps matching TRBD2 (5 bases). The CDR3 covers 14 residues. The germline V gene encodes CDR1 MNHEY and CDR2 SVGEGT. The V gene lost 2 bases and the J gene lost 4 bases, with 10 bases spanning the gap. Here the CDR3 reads CASSYQRRSDTQYF. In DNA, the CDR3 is TGTGCCAGCAGTTACCAGCGGAGATCAGATACGCAGTATTTT.

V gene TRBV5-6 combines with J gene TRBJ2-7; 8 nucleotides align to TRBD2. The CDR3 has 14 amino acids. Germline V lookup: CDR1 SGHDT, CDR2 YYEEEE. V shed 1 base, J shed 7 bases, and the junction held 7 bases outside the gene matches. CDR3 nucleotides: TGTGCCAGCAGCTTGAGGCTAGCGGGCCCGGAGCAGTACTTC. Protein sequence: CASSLRLAGPEQYF.

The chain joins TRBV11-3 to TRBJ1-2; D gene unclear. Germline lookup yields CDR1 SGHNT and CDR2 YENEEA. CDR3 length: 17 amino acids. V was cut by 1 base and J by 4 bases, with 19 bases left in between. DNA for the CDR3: TGTGCCAGCAGCTTAGTGAGGGCAGTCCCTCTTCTCTATGGCTACACCTTC. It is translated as CASSLVRAVPLLYGYTF.

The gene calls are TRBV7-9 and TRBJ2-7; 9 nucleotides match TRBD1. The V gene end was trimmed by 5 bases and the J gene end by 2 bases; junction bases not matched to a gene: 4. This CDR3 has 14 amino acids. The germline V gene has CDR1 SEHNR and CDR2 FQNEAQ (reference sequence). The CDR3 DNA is TGTGCCAGCAGCCGGACAGGGGAAACCTACGAGCAGTACTTC. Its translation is CASSRTGETYEQYF.

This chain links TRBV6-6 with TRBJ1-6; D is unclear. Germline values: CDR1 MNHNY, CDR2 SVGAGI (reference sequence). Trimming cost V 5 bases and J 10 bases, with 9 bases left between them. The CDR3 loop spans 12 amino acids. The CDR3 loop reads CASSPQASPLHF. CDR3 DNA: TGTGCCAGCAGTCCCCAGGCATCACCCCTCCACTTT.

CDR3 residues: CASSLVERASTDTQYF. Written as DNA, the CDR3 is TGTGCCAGCAGCTTAGTGGAGCGGGCTAGCACAGATACGCAGTATTTT. The J gene is TRBJ2-3, the V gene TRBV7-9; D is possibly TRBD2 (6 bases). The germline gives CDR1 SEHNR, CDR2 FQNEAQ (reference sequence). This CDR3 contains 16 residues. V gave up 1 base and J gave up 0 bases, with 11 bases separating them.

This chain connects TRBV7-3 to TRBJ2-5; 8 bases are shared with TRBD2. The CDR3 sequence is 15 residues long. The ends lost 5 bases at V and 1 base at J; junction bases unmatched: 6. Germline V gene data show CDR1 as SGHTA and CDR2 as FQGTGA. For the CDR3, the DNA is TGTGCCAGCAGCGCGGCCGGGAGGGGCCAAGAGACCCAGTACTTC. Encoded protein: CASSAAGRGQETQYF.

The CDR3 DNA follows: TGTGCCAGCAGCTATAGCGGGAGCCCCTTCGAGCAGTACTTC. This translates into CASSYSGSPFEQYF. The chain has TRBV28 and TRBJ2-7; TRBD2 matches 9 bases. Germline lookup yields CDR1 MDHEN and CDR2 SYDVKM. Trimming removed 6 bases from V and 6 bases from J; junction bases left unmatched: 9. The CDR3 length is 14 residues.

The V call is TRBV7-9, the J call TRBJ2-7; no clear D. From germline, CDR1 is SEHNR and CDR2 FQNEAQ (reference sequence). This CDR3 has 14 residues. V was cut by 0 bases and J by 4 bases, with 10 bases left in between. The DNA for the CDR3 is TGTGCCAGCAGCTTAGCCTCTCCCCCGTACGAGCAGTACTTC. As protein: CASSLASPPYEQYF.

DNA of the CDR3: TGTGCCAGCTCACCGCAATTACCGGGACAGGGGGCTGCTGAAGCTTTCTTT. As protein: CASSPQLPGQGAAEAFF. The chain links TRBV18 to TRBJ1-1, with TRBD1 identical over 12 bases. There are 17 residues in the CDR3. The J segment lost 6 bases and the V segment lost 3 bases, leaving 11 bases of the junction unmatched. The V gene's germline CDR1 is KGHSH and CDR2 LQKENI.

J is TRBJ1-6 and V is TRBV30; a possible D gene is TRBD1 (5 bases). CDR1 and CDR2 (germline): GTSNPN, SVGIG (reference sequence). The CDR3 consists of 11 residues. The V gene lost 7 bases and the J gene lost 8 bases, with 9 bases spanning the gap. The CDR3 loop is CAFSTDSPLHF. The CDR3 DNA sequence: TGTGCCTTCTCGACAGATTCACCCCTCCACTTT.

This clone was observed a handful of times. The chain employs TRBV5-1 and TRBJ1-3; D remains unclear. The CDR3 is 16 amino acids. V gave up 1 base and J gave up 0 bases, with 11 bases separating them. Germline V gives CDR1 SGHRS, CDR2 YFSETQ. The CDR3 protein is CASSLSRPNSGNTIYF. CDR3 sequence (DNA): TGCGCCAGCAGCTTGAGCAGGCCAAACTCTGGAAACACCATATATTTT.